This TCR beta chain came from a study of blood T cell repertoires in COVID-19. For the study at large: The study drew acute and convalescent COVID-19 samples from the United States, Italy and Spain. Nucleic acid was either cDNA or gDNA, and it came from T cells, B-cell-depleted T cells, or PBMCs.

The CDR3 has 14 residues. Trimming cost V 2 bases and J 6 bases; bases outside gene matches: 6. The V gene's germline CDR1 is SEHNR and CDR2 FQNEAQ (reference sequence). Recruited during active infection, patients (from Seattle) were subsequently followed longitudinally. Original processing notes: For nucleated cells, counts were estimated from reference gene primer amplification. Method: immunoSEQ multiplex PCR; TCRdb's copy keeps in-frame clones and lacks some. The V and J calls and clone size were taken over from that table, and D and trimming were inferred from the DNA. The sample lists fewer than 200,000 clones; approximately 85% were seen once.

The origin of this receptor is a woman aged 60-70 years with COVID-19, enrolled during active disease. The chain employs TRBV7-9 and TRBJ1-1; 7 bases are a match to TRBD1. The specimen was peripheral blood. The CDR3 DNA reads TGTGCCAGCAGCTTACGGACAGGCGGGGCTGAAGCTTTCTTT. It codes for CASSLRTGGAEAFF.